The clone carrying this T cell receptor (beta chain) was counted a few times. Antigen unknown. With a much larger clone just one base away, this may be a read error. These data belong to a study of Graves' ophthalmopathy and Graves' hyperthyroidism. The overall study: The study drew peripheral blood at initial diagnosis, before any treatment.

Study-level results: Appearing in blood as well were most expanded thyroid clonotypes above 0.001 frequency.

Using RNA transcripts, the TCR beta CDR3 regions were amplified. RT-PCR in the first round used HTBI primers; a second-round multiplex PCR followed. MiXCR was run by TCRdb on the multiplex PCR reads, yielding one entry per CDR3 protein. The sample lists about 380,000 distinct CDR3 sequences, about 16% occurring once. The V gene's germline CDR1 is LNHDA and CDR2 SQIVND (reference sequence). The CDR3 sequence is 16 residues long. This clonotype originated in a woman between 18 and 29 years old with stable Graves' hyperthyroidism. The sample taken for sequencing was peripheral blood. This chain links TRBV19 with TRBJ2-7; 10 positions agree with TRBD2. The CDR3 DNA reads as TGTGCCAGTAGTATAGAACTGAGCGGGGGGGCCCACGAGCAGTGCTTC. The encoded protein is CASSIELSGGAHEQCF.